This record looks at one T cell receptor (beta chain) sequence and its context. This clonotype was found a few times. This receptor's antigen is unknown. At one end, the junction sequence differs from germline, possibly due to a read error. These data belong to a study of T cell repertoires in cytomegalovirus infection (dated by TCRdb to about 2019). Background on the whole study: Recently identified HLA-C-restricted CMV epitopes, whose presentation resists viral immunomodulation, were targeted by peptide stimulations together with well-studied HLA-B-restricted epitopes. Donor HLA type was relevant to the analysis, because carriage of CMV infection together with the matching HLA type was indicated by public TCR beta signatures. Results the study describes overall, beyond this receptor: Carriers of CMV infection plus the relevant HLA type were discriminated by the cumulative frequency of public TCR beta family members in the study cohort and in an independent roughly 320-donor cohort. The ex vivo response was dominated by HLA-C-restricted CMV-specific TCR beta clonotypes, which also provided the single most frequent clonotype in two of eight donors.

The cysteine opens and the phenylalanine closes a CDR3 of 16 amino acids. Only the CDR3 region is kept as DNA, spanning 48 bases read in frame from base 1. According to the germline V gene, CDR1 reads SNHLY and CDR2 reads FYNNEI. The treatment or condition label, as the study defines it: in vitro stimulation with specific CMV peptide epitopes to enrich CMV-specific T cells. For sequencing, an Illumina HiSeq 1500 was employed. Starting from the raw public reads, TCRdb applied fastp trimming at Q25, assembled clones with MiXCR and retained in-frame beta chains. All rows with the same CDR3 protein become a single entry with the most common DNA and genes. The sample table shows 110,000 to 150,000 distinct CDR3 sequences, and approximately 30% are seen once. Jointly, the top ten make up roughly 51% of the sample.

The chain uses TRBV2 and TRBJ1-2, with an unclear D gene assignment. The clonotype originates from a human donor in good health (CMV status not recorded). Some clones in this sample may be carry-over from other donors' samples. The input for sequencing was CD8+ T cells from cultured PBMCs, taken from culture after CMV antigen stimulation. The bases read TGTGCCAGTAGTGAAGCGCTTCACGGCGCAGTCTATGGCTACACCTTC. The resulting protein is CASSEALHGAVYGYTF.